Listed below are T cell receptor beta chains from one sample, sequenced in a study of technical replicates of blood from a few donors. Method: immunoSEQ multiplex PCR; TCRdb's copy keeps in-frame clones and lacks some. The table includes roughly 80,000 clones, around 91% detected once. The sample consisted of T cells isolated from PBMCs. These receptors were collected from a human donor in good health. Both conserved end residues are part of each CDR3. A D gene is named only where the DNA matches it firmly. Size is stated for part of the rows, as once, few or many counts, or as a class when the clone is expanded.

V gene: TRBV30
J gene: TRBJ2-5
D gene: TRBD2
clone size: .
CDR3 protein: CAWSGLAVQETQYF
CDR3 DNA: TGTGCCTGGAGTGGACTAGCGGTACAAGAGACCCAGTACTTC

V gene: TRBV6-5
J gene: TRBJ2-5
D gene: .
clone size: .
CDR3 protein: CASSYNGVSETQYF
CDR3 DNA: TGTGCCAGCAGTTACAACGGGGTTTCAGAGACCCAGTACTTC

V gene: TRBV15
J gene: TRBJ2-3
D gene: .
clone size: .
CDR3 protein: CATRRGGVLDTQYF
CDR3 DNA: TGTGCCACCAGGCGGGGCGGGGTCCTAGATACGCAGTATTTT

V gene: TRBV27
J gene: TRBJ2-1
D gene: .
clone size: .
CDR3 protein: CASSSDRLVTDEQFF
CDR3 DNA: TGTGCCAGCAGTTCTGACAGGCTTGTTACCGATGAGCAGTTCTTC

V gene: TRBV15
J gene: TRBJ2-5
D gene: TRBD1
clone size: .
CDR3 protein: CATSPDRGLETQYF
CDR3 DNA: TGTGCCACCAGCCCGGACAGGGGATTAGAGACCCAGTACTTC

V gene: TRBV5-1
J gene: TRBJ1-2
D gene: .
clone size: once
CDR3 protein: CASSLSFRANYGYTF
CDR3 DNA: TGCGCCAGCAGCTTGAGTTTCAGGGCTAACTATGGCTACACCTTC

V gene: TRBV10-3
J gene: TRBJ1-1
D gene: .
clone size: .
CDR3 protein: CATTSLTGNTEAFF
CDR3 DNA: TGTGCCACCACCTCCCTAACAGGGAACACTGAAGCTTTCTTT

V gene: TRBV11-2
J gene: TRBJ1-2
D gene: TRBD1
clone size: .
CDR3 protein: CASSRTGNGYTF
CDR3 DNA: TGTGCCAGCAGTAGGACAGGGAACGGCTACACCTTC

V gene: TRBV7-2
J gene: TRBJ2-7
D gene: .
clone size: .
CDR3 protein: CASSLDARASYEQYF
CDR3 DNA: TGTGCCAGCAGCTTAGATGCCAGGGCCTCCTACGAGCAGTACTTC

V gene: TRBV4-3
J gene: TRBJ1-1
D gene: .
clone size: .
CDR3 protein: CASSQDLGGLSEAFF
CDR3 DNA: TGCGCCAGCAGCCAAGATTTGGGAGGTCTCTCTGAAGCTTTCTTT

V gene: TRBV15
J gene: TRBJ2-5
D gene: .
clone size: .
CDR3 protein: CATSRDSGGEETQYF
CDR3 DNA: TGTGCCACCAGCAGAGATTCCGGGGGAGAAGAGACCCAGTACTTC

V gene: TRBV11-2
J gene: TRBJ2-7
D gene: TRBD1
clone size: .
CDR3 protein: CASSTSGTGEYEQYF
CDR3 DNA: TGTGCCAGCAGCACGTCCGGGACAGGCGAGTACGAGCAGTACTTC

V gene: TRBV25-1
J gene: TRBJ2-7
D gene: TRBD1
clone size: .
CDR3 protein: CASSPQVGTGLSYEQYF
CDR3 DNA: TGTGCCAGCAGTCCCCAAGTTGGGACAGGCCTCTCCTACGAGCAGTACTTC

V gene: TRBV4-3
J gene: TRBJ2-2
D gene: .
clone size: .
CDR3 protein: CASSQNSGGVGELFF
CDR3 DNA: TGCGCCAGCAGCCAGAACTCAGGAGGTGTGGGGGAGCTGTTTTTT

V gene: TRBV27
J gene: TRBJ2-3
D gene: TRBD2
clone size: .
CDR3 protein: CASSLSSRELTDTQYF
CDR3 DNA: TGTGCCAGCAGTTTGAGCTCGCGGGAGTTAACAGATACGCAGTATTTT

V gene: TRBV11-2
J gene: TRBJ1-5
D gene: TRBD1
clone size: .
CDR3 protein: CASSEGQGDPFDQPQHF
CDR3 DNA: TGTGCCAGCAGCGAGGGACAGGGGGATCCATTCGATCAGCCCCAGCATTTT

V gene: TRBV7-4
J gene: TRBJ2-1
D gene: TRBD2
clone size: .
CDR3 protein: CASSLAYSGTVVFYNEQFF
CDR3 DNA: TGTGCCAGCAGCTTGGCATATAGCGGGACTGTGGTCTTCTACAATGAGCAGTTCTTC

V gene: TRBV5-8
J gene: TRBJ1-5
D gene: .
clone size: .
CDR3 protein: CASSLYRSNQPQHF
CDR3 DNA: TGTGCCAGCAGCTTGTACAGGAGCAATCAGCCCCAGCATTTT

V gene: TRBV29-1
J gene: TRBJ2-1
D gene: .
clone size: few
CDR3 protein: CSVERGVGNNEQFF
CDR3 DNA: TGCAGCGTTGAGCGGGGCGTCGGAAACAATGAGCAGTTCTTC

V gene: TRBV5-5
J gene: TRBJ1-2
D gene: .
clone size: .
CDR3 protein: CASSLDSYGYTF
CDR3 DNA: TGTGCCAGCAGCTTGGACAGTTATGGCTACACCTTC

V gene: TRBV2
J gene: TRBJ1-4
D gene: .
clone size: .
CDR3 protein: CASSGEGRGEKLFF
CDR3 DNA: TGTGCCAGCAGTGGGGAGGGCCGGGGTGAAAAACTGTTTTTT

V gene: TRBV25-1
J gene: TRBJ1-1
D gene: .
clone size: .
CDR3 protein: CASRSDQGFFEAFF
CDR3 DNA: TGTGCCAGCCGATCGGACCAGGGGTTCTTCGAAGCTTTCTTT

V gene: TRBV19
J gene: TRBJ1-1
D gene: TRBD1
clone size: few
CDR3 protein: CASSIGTGQVNTEAFF
CDR3 DNA: TGTGCCAGTAGTATAGGGACAGGGCAAGTGAACACTGAAGCTTTCTTT

V gene: TRBV5-4
J gene: TRBJ1-2
D gene: .
clone size: .
CDR3 protein: CASSTLQGIDGYTF
CDR3 DNA: TGTGCCAGCAGCACATTACAGGGAATCGACGGCTACACCTTC

V gene: TRBV5-1
J gene: TRBJ2-7
D gene: .
clone size: .
CDR3 protein: CASSPSGGGLLSYEQYF
CDR3 DNA: TGCGCCAGCAGTCCCTCCGGAGGCGGACTCCTCTCCTACGAGCAGTACTTC

V gene: TRBV30
J gene: TRBJ2-1
D gene: TRBD2
clone size: .
CDR3 protein: CAWSVSGTSAEQFF
CDR3 DNA: TGTGCCTGGAGTGTAAGTGGGACTAGCGCCGAGCAGTTCTTC

V gene: TRBV11-3
J gene: TRBJ2-3
D gene: TRBD2
clone size: .
CDR3 protein: CASSRLAGIGLPQYF
CDR3 DNA: TGTGCCAGCAGCCGACTAGCGGGAATCGGACTACCGCAGTATTTT

V gene: TRBV4-2
J gene: TRBJ1-2
D gene: .
clone size: few
CDR3 protein: CASSLRTVYGYTF
CDR3 DNA: TGTGCCAGCAGCCTAAGGACTGTCTATGGCTACACCTTC

V gene: TRBV7-2
J gene: TRBJ2-2
D gene: .
clone size: few
CDR3 protein: CASSLVTGAGELFF
CDR3 DNA: TGTGCCAGCAGCTTAGTTACGGGGGCCGGGGAGCTGTTTTTT

V gene: TRBV18
J gene: TRBJ2-5
D gene: TRBD2
clone size: .
CDR3 protein: CASSPTSGRIQETQYF
CDR3 DNA: TGTGCCAGCTCACCCACTAGCGGGAGGATCCAAGAGACCCAGTACTTC

V gene: TRBV29-1
J gene: TRBJ2-1
D gene: .
clone size: .
CDR3 protein: CSAGTKADEQFF
CDR3 DNA: TGCAGCGCTGGGACAAAGGCCGATGAGCAGTTCTTC

V gene: TRBV5-8
J gene: TRBJ2-1
D gene: TRBD2
clone size: .
CDR3 protein: CASSPEGLAVYNEQFF
CDR3 DNA: TGTGCCAGCAGCCCAGAGGGACTAGCGGTTTACAATGAGCAGTTCTTC

V gene: TRBV19
J gene: TRBJ1-2
D gene: .
clone size: .
CDR3 protein: CASSPGPDPGTFGYTF
CDR3 DNA: TGTGCCAGTAGCCCCGGGCCGGATCCAGGGACATTTGGCTACACCTTC

V gene: TRBV9
J gene: TRBJ2-1
D gene: TRBD2
clone size: .
CDR3 protein: CASSVEDSGSFEQFF
CDR3 DNA: TGTGCCAGCAGCGTAGAGGATAGCGGGAGTTTTGAGCAGTTCTTC

V gene: TRBV5-1
J gene: TRBJ1-4
D gene: .
clone size: .
CDR3 protein: CASSPGSRGEKLFF
CDR3 DNA: TGCGCCAGCAGCCCAGGGTCTCGTGGTGAAAAACTGTTTTTT

V gene: TRBV19
J gene: TRBJ1-1
D gene: .
clone size: .
CDR3 protein: CASHLSGNTEAFF
CDR3 DNA: TGTGCCAGCCACCTTTCGGGAAACACTGAAGCTTTCTTT

V gene: TRBV6-5
J gene: TRBJ2-7
D gene: .
clone size: .
CDR3 protein: CASSPGVIYEQYF
CDR3 DNA: TGTGCCAGCAGCCCGGGAGTTATCTACGAGCAGTACTTC

V gene: TRBV27
J gene: TRBJ2-7
D gene: .
clone size: medium-sized
CDR3 protein: CASSGGDGYEQYF
CDR3 DNA: TGTGCCAGCAGCGGGGGAGACGGCTACGAGCAGTACTTC

V gene: TRBV27
J gene: TRBJ2-2
D gene: TRBD2
clone size: .
CDR3 protein: CASMSGRGTGELFF
CDR3 DNA: TGTGCCAGCATGAGCGGGAGGGGTACCGGGGAGCTGTTTTTT

V gene: TRBV18
J gene: TRBJ1-1
D gene: TRBD1
clone size: .
CDR3 protein: CASSRGQGGTEAFF
CDR3 DNA: TGTGCCAGCTCACGGGGGCAGGGGGGCACTGAAGCTTTCTTT

V gene: TRBV7-2
J gene: TRBJ2-7
D gene: .
clone size: .
CDR3 protein: CASSSSGDASYEQYF
CDR3 DNA: TGTGCCAGCAGCTCCTCGGGGGACGCCTCCTACGAGCAGTACTTC

V gene: TRBV27
J gene: TRBJ1-4
D gene: TRBD1
clone size: .
CDR3 protein: CASSFSGQGGNEKLFF
CDR3 DNA: TGTGCCAGCAGTTTTTCCGGACAGGGAGGTAATGAAAAACTGTTTTTT

V gene: TRBV19
J gene: TRBJ2-3
D gene: .
clone size: .
CDR3 protein: CASSADHARSYTDTQYF
CDR3 DNA: TGTGCCAGTAGTGCGGATCATGCTAGGTCCTACACAGATACGCAGTATTTT

V gene: TRBV7-6
J gene: TRBJ2-1
D gene: TRBD2
clone size: .
CDR3 protein: CASSLDPSGRDNEQFF
CDR3 DNA: TGTGCCAGCAGCTTAGACCCTAGCGGGAGGGACAATGAGCAGTTCTTC

V gene: TRBV27
J gene: TRBJ1-4
D gene: TRBD1
clone size: .
CDR3 protein: CASSLLQGEKLFF
CDR3 DNA: TGTGCCAGCAGTTTGTTACAGGGGGAAAAACTGTTTTTT

V gene: TRBV19
J gene: TRBJ1-5
D gene: TRBD1
clone size: once
CDR3 protein: CASRPGTVVNQPQHF
CDR3 DNA: TGTGCCAGTAGACCCGGGACAGTCGTTAATCAGCCCCAGCATTTT

V gene: TRBV7-9
J gene: TRBJ2-1
D gene: TRBD2
clone size: .
CDR3 protein: CASSPGLAVDEQFF
CDR3 DNA: TGTGCCAGCAGCCCGGGACTAGCGGTCGATGAGCAGTTCTTC

V gene: TRBV6-5
J gene: TRBJ1-1
D gene: .
clone size: .
CDR3 protein: CASSPYSPSTEAFF
CDR3 DNA: TGTGCCAGCAGCCCGTACAGTCCGTCCACTGAAGCTTTCTTT

V gene: TRBV13
J gene: TRBJ2-7
D gene: TRBD1
clone size: once
CDR3 protein: CASSLGQGEQYF
CDR3 DNA: TGTGCCAGCAGCCTCGGACAGGGCGAGCAGTACTTC

V gene: TRBV7-9
J gene: TRBJ1-4
D gene: .
clone size: .
CDR3 protein: CASSFSREVEKLFF
CDR3 DNA: TGTGCCAGCAGCTTCAGCAGGGAAGTGGAAAAACTGTTTTTT

V gene: TRBV7-8
J gene: TRBJ2-1
D gene: .
clone size: once
CDR3 protein: CASSYRWRTYNEQFF
CDR3 DNA: TGTGCCAGCAGCTATCGTTGGAGGACCTACAATGAGCAGTTCTTC

V gene: TRBV4-3
J gene: TRBJ2-7
D gene: .
clone size: .
CDR3 protein: CASSQAFSYEQYF
CDR3 DNA: TGCGCCAGCAGCCAAGCCTTCTCCTACGAGCAGTACTTC

V gene: TRBV10-3
J gene: TRBJ1-5
D gene: TRBD1
clone size: few
CDR3 protein: CAISEWQGDQPQHF
CDR3 DNA: TGTGCCATCAGTGAGTGGCAGGGGGATCAGCCCCAGCATTTT

V gene: TRBV7-6
J gene: TRBJ2-2
D gene: .
clone size: .
CDR3 protein: CASSLAGQQLTGELFF
CDR3 DNA: TGTGCCAGCAGCTTAGCAGGACAGCAACTCACCGGGGAGCTGTTTTTT

V gene: TRBV11-3
J gene: TRBJ2-1
D gene: TRBD2
clone size: .
CDR3 protein: CASRPSGRNHNEQFF
CDR3 DNA: TGTGCCAGCAGACCTAGCGGGAGAAACCACAATGAGCAGTTCTTC

V gene: TRBV7-3
J gene: TRBJ2-3
D gene: TRBD2
clone size: .
CDR3 protein: CASSLGGGIGSTDTQYF
CDR3 DNA: TGTGCCAGCAGCTTAGGGGGGGGTATCGGGAGCACAGATACGCAGTATTTT

V gene: TRBV5-3
J gene: TRBJ2-5
D gene: .
clone size: .
CDR3 protein: CARSLCNGVLKYQETQYF
CDR3 DNA: TGTGCCAGAAGCCTGTGCAACGGGGTTCTGAAGTACCAAGAGACCCAGTACTTC

V gene: TRBV10-3
J gene: TRBJ2-1
D gene: .
clone size: .
CDR3 protein: CARTIFGYEQFF
CDR3 DNA: TGTGCCAGGACTATTTTTGGCTATGAGCAGTTCTTC

V gene: TRBV28
J gene: TRBJ1-5
D gene: TRBD1
clone size: .
CDR3 protein: CASSLEGTGRDQPQHF
CDR3 DNA: TGTGCCAGCAGCCTAGAAGGGACAGGGAGGGATCAGCCCCAGCATTTT

V gene: TRBV2
J gene: TRBJ2-4
D gene: TRBD1
clone size: .
CDR3 protein: CASIADRGLNIQYF
CDR3 DNA: TGTGCCAGCATTGCGGACAGGGGCTTAAACATTCAGTACTTC